This T cell receptor beta chain was recovered during a study of shared clonotypes between healthy human individuals. In the study overall: Three CD4 naive, three CD4 memory, two CD8 naive and one CD8 memory plate were used per donor. Findings and caveats of the study: The sharing of 5% to 6.5% of naive CD4 clonotypes was seen across a handful of donors. Estimated richness values were generally larger in naive subsets than in memory subsets.

Terminally differentiated effector memory CD45RA+ cells were excluded from the naive CD8 cells, which were CD45RO-negative and positively selected for CCR7. It was across several immunoSEQ plates that each subset's genomic DNA was evenly split. Assay: immunoSEQ multiplex PCR; the TCRdb copy retains only in-frame clones and omits some. The table has roughly 2.1 million clones, approximately 94% seen once; the top ten hold under 2%. Points on this clone: Its antigen is currently unknown.

Sequencing was done on a sample of naive CD8+ T cells from PBMCs. This TCR was recovered from a young man in good health. Some clones in this sample may be carry-over from other donors' samples.

CDR3: CASSLGLNEGNEQFF. The CDR3 coding sequence is TGTGCCAGCAGCTTGGGCCTAAATGAGGGCAATGAGCAGTTCTTC. This sequence joins TRBV5-6 and TRBJ2-1; D might be TRBD2 (5 bases). The CDR3 covers 15 residues. The germline V gene has CDR1 SGHDT and CDR2 YYEEEE. V lost 0 bases and J lost 6, with 13 bases in between.